Presented here are 20 T cell receptor beta chains from one specimen sequenced in a study of PD-L1 blockade in urothelial cancer. The sample's time point: pretreatment peripheral blood. Profiled with immunoSEQ multiplex PCR; TCRdb holds only in-frame clones, not every one. The sample lists about 35,000 clones, approximately 85% seen once, with 6.8% in the top ten. This material consisted of PBMCs, taken around atezolizumab (anti-PD-L1) treatment. The receptors were gathered from a man in his fifties or sixties with urothelial cancer.

The V gene is TRBV7-9, the J gene TRBJ1-2; perhaps TRBD1 as D (5 bases). This CDR3 region has 13 residues. The V end was cut by 4 bases, the J end by 12 bases, with 18 bases between. Germline V lookup: CDR1 SEHNR, CDR2 FQNEAQ (reference sequence). The CDR3 sequence is CASSWTPGSAHTF. CDR3 bases: TGTGCCAGCAGCTGGACCCCAGGGTCTGCACACACCTTC.

This rearrangement joins TRBV25-1 to TRBJ2-7; weak D call: TRBD2 (6 bases). This CDR3 is built from 13 residues. V was clipped by 8 bases and J by 6 bases, with 17 bases between them. Germline values: CDR1 MGHDK, CDR2 SYGVNS. In DNA form, the CDR3 reads TGTGCCAGCGGGGACGCGGGGCACGGCGAGCAGTACTTC. It is translated as CASGDAGHGEQYF.

The chain couples TRBV4-2 to TRBJ1-4; D is uncertain. The CDR3 loop spans 16 amino acids. Per the germline V gene, CDR1 is LGHNA and CDR2 is YNFKEQ. V lost 4 bases and J 4 bases, leaving 16 bases between the germline ends. CDR3 coding DNA: TGTGCCAGCAGCCCCAGCGGATCATACGTTAATGAAAAACTGTTTTTT. Protein sequence: CASSPSGSYVNEKLFF.

This clone is a singleton in its sample. The chain carries TRBV7-3 and TRBJ2-5, with TRBD2 as a possible D gene (6 bases). V was pared by 4 bases and J by 0 bases, with 15 bases between. There are 16 residues in the CDR3. The germline gives CDR1 SGHTA, CDR2 FQGTGA. The CDR3 loop reads CASSSGLTQYQETQYF. The CDR3 region has the DNA TGTGCCAGCAGCTCTGGACTAACTCAGTACCAAGAGACCCAGTACTTC.

The chain employs TRBV30 and TRBJ2-5, with TRBD1 as a possible D gene (6 bases). The CDR3 covers 13 residues. Germline V gene data show CDR1 as GTSNPN and CDR2 as SVGIG (reference sequence). The CDR3 loop reads CVIPADSQETQYF. As DNA, the CDR3 is TGTGTCATACCTGCGGACAGCCAAGAGACCCAGTACTTC.

V and J are TRBV11-1 and TRBJ2-6; 14 nucleotides match TRBD2. Germline V gene data show CDR1 as SGHAT and CDR2 as FQDESV (reference sequence). V lost 5 bases to trimming and J lost 2 bases; unmatched junction nucleotides: 2. The CDR3 sequence is 17 residues long. The chain's CDR3 is CASSPGLAGAGANVLTF. As DNA, the CDR3 is TGTGCCAGCAGCCCGGGACTAGCGGGGGCTGGGGCCAACGTCCTGACTTTC.

Only one count was recorded for this clone. The chain couples TRBV11-2 to TRBJ2-7; 7 bases align to TRBD1. Per germline, CDR1 SGHAT and CDR2 FQNNGV. The CDR3 sequence is 15 residues long. The J segment lost 2 bases and the V segment lost 5 bases, leaving 9 bases of the junction unmatched. DNA for the CDR3: TGTGCCAGCAGCCCCTACGTGCAGGGGGCCTACGAGCAGTACTTC. Translating gives CASSPYVQGAYEQYF. The variable domain in full, completed from reference TRBV11-2 and TRBJ2-7, reads EAGVAQSPRYKIIEKRQSVAFWCNPISGHATLYWYQQILGQGPKLLIQFQNNGVVDDSQLPKDRFSAERLKGVDSTLKIQPAKLEDSAVYLCASSPYVQGAYEQYFGPGTRLTVT.

This clone appeared a few times. The chain joins TRBV9 to TRBJ2-7, with D possibly being TRBD1 (6 bases). The V gene lost 0 bases and the J gene lost 4 bases, with 17 bases spanning the gap. This CDR3 contains 16 residues. The V gene's germline CDR1 is SGDLS and CDR2 YYNGEE. In DNA form, the CDR3 reads TGTGCCAGCAGCGTAGTAAGTCCGGGACACAAGTACGAGCAGTACTTC. Translating gives CASSVVSPGHKYEQYF.

Here the CDR3 reads CASSLGLEAGGATF. The CDR3 DNA follows: TGTGCCAGCAGCTTGGGGTTGGAGGCGGGCGGCGCTACCTTC. This chain uses TRBV5-4 with TRBJ1-2; unclear D gene. Germline-derived CDR1 and CDR2 are SGHNT and YYREEE (reference sequence). V lost 0 bases and J lost 14, with 20 bases in between. The CDR3 has 14 residues.

The rearrangement links TRBV5-1 to TRBJ2-5; 13 positions agree with TRBD2. J lost 5 bases, V lost 4 bases, and 8 bases had no gene match. The length of the CDR3 is 16 residues. Germline assignment: CDR1 SGHRS and CDR2 YFSETQ. CDR3 nucleotides: TGCGCCAGCAGCCCGGGGACTAGCGGGGTAGTGGAGACCCAGTACTTC. This sequence encodes CASSPGTSGVVETQYF.

The rearrangement uses TRBV10-3 and TRBJ2-3, with 9 bases aligning to TRBD2. The V gene end was trimmed by 3 bases and the J gene end by 4 bases; junction bases not matched to a gene: 11. Germline V gene sequence: CDR1 ENHRY, CDR2 SYGVKD. The CDR3 runs to 17 residues. This CDR3 is CAISEPTGLADADTQYF. In DNA, the CDR3 is TGTGCCATCAGTGAACCGACGGGACTAGCCGACGCAGATACGCAGTATTTT.

This chain connects TRBV6-1 to TRBJ2-1; 7 bases are shared with TRBD2. J lost 0 bases, V lost 1 base, and 6 bases had no gene match. Germline CDR1 MNHNS, CDR2 SASEGT. There are 17 residues in the CDR3. The CDR3 loop reads CASSEGSGGFSYNEQFF. The CDR3 bases are TGTGCCAGCAGTGAAGGGTCCGGGGGGTTCTCCTACAATGAGCAGTTCTTC.

This clone was picked up a small number of times. The chain recombines TRBV5-1 with TRBJ2-5; tentative D call: TRBD1 (6 bases). The CDR3 consists of 14 residues. V lost 6 bases to trimming and J lost 3 bases, with 15 bases between them. In germline, CDR1 is SGHRS, CDR2 YFSETQ. The CDR3 sequence is CASTYARGKETQYF. DNA of the CDR3: TGCGCCAGCACCTATGCCAGGGGAAAAGAGACCCAGTACTTC.

The chain couples TRBV7-9 to TRBJ1-4; TRBD1 matches 10 bases. The CDR3 loop spans 15 amino acids. Looked up from germline, CDR1 is SEHNR and CDR2 is FQNEAQ (reference sequence). The ends lost 5 bases at V and 5 bases at J; junction bases unmatched: 5. The chain's CDR3 is CASSVPGQGNEKLFF. The CDR3 DNA sequence: TGTGCCAGCAGCGTTCCGGGACAGGGGAATGAAAAACTGTTTTTT. Full variable domain (remainder filled in from reference TRBV7-9 and TRBJ1-4): DTGVSQNPRHKITKRGQNVTFRCDPISEHNRLYWYRQTLGQGPEFLTYFQNEAQLEKSRLLSDRFSAERPKGSFSTLEIQRTEQGDSAMYLCASSVPGQGNEKLFFGSGTQLSVL.

This chain links TRBV10-3 with TRBJ2-4, with a weak D call TRBD1 (5 bases). V dropped 8 bases and J dropped 4 bases, with 18 bases sitting between them. CDR3 length: 15 amino acids. Germline loops: CDR1 ENHRY, CDR2 SYGVKD. The CDR3 is CAILRWGPGKNIQYF. DNA for the CDR3: TGTGCCATCTTACGGTGGGGCCCAGGTAAAAACATTCAGTACTTC.

V is TRBV5-1 and J is TRBJ1-4; TRBD1 is a possible D gene (5 bases). Trimming shortened V by 5 bases and J by 1 base, and 9 bases separated the two germline ends. Germline lookup yields CDR1 SGHRS and CDR2 YFSETQ. The CDR3 covers 14 residues. The chain's CDR3 is CASRGLLTNEKLFF. The CDR3 DNA sequence: TGCGCCAGCAGGGGGCTACTAACTAATGAAAAACTGTTTTTT.

The V call is TRBV28, the J call TRBJ1-2, with D possibly TRBD1 on 5 matching bases. The CDR3 has 15 amino acids. Looked up from germline, CDR1 is MDHEN and CDR2 is SYDVKM. Between the trimmed V and J ends, which lost 3 bases and 1 base, there was a span of 12 bases. The CDR3 here is CASSFRGSVNYGYTF. In DNA, the CDR3 is TGTGCCAGCAGTTTTAGGGGTTCCGTTAACTATGGCTACACCTTC.

The chain uses TRBV2 and TRBJ2-5, with a weak D call TRBD2 (7 bases). This CDR3 contains 14 residues. Trimming removed 8 bases from V and 5 bases from J, with 18 bases in between. The V gene's germline CDR1 is SNHLY and CDR2 FYNNEI. The CDR3 is CASEGGTAEETQYF. The CDR3 DNA reads as TGTGCCAGCGAGGGGGGGACCGCCGAGGAGACCCAGTACTTC.

The genes are TRBV7-9 and TRBJ2-2; no clear D. This CDR3 has 12 residues. Germline V gene data show CDR1 as SEHNR and CDR2 as FQNEAQ (reference sequence). V was shortened by 5 bases and J by 5 bases, with 6 bases between the two germline ends. The CDR3 bases are TGTGCCAGCAGCCCCCGGACCGGGGAGCTGTTTTTT. Translating it yields CASSPRTGELFF.

J is TRBJ2-5 and V is TRBV11-1, with a tentative D call TRBD2 (6 bases). This CDR3 is built from 15 residues. The V gene's germline CDR1 is SGHAT and CDR2 FQDESV (reference sequence). Between the trimmed V and J ends, which lost 5 bases and 3 bases, there was a span of 16 bases. Here the CDR3 DNA reads TGTGCCAGCAGCCCAGGGACTGCGGGGAAAGAGACCCAGTACTTC. The encoded protein is CASSPGTAGKETQYF.